This T cell receptor (beta chain) was found in a study of T cells in Graves' hyperthyroidism and ophthalmopathy. Study findings and constraints: In the blood, most expanded thyroid clonotypes above 0.001 appeared as well. Prediction of ophthalmopathy progression came a median approximately 7 months pre-onset.

Germline V lookup: CDR1 GTSNPN, CDR2 SVGIG (reference sequence). The CDR3 totals 14 residues. V shed 0 bases, J shed 4 bases, and the junction held 5 bases outside the gene matches. Patients showing uncontrolled infection, other autoimmune disease, pregnancy or lactation were ineligible. This clonotype was counted many times. Antigen specificity is unknown. RNA transcripts were the template for amplifying TCR beta CDR3 regions. TCR CDR3 underwent first-round RT-PCR with the HTBI primer set. Using its own MiXCR run on the multiplex PCR reads, TCRdb lists one record per CDR3 protein. The data show over 350,000 distinct CDR3 sequences, over 11% seen once.

Sequenced input: blood. The receptor was derived from a man aged 45 to 65 with Graves' ophthalmopathy. The gene calls are TRBV30 and TRBJ1-1; 7 nucleotides match TRBD1. The DNA for the CDR3 is TGTGCCTGGAGTGTAACAGGGGTGGGCACTGAAGCTTTCTTT. This translates into CAWSVTGVGTEAFF.